Presented here are 13 T cell receptor beta chains from one specimen sequenced in a study of cytomegalovirus exposure and HLA in healthy donors (dated by TCRdb to 2016 to 2017). The library was produced with the immunoSEQ multiplex PCR assay. Held by TCRdb, this immuneACCESS table contains in-frame sequences only and omits some clones. Under half of the omission traces to an unresolved V gene where checked; the cause of the rest is unknown. The sample table holds about 120,000 clones, of which 70% to 90% were seen once. Jointly, the top ten make up approximately 2% of the sample. Sequenced sample: PBMCs. The receptors shown here come from a woman aged 30 to 39 in good health and CMV-seronegative.

This chain connects TRBV9 to TRBJ2-3; 10 bases line up with TRBD2. J was trimmed by 3 bases and V by 5 bases; bases with no gene match: 12. The CDR3 is made up of 17 amino acids. Looked up from germline, CDR1 is SGDLS and CDR2 is YYNGEE. The CDR3 nucleotides read TGTGCCAGCAGTGCCCGGGAGCGGGGGGGCCGAACAGATACGCAGTATTTT. Protein: CASSARERGGRTDTQYF.

This chain uses TRBV5-1 with TRBJ2-2, with 13 positions matching TRBD2. Trimming at V came to 1 base and at J to 0 bases, leaving 0 bases not matched to a gene. From germline, CDR1 is SGHRS and CDR2 YFSETQ. The CDR3 is 17 amino acids. The CDR3 DNA follows: TGCGCCAGCAGCTTGACTAGCGGGGGGGCGAACACCGGGGAGCTGTTTTTT. It specifies CASSLTSGGANTGELFF. Full variable domain (missing parts from reference TRBV5-1 and TRBJ2-2): KAGVTQTPRYLIKTRGQQVTLSCSPISGHRSVSWYQQTPGQGLQFLFEYFSETQRNKGNFPGRFSGRQFSNSRSEMNVSTLELGDSALYLCASSLTSGGANTGELFFGEGSRLTVL.

The chain uses TRBV15 and TRBJ2-1, with a possible D match to TRBD2 (6 bases). The CDR3 contains 15 residues. V lost 0 bases to trimming and J lost 4 bases, with 10 bases between them. Germline assignment: CDR1 LNHNV and CDR2 YYDKDF (reference sequence). The CDR3 spells CATSREGSGYNEQFF. The CDR3 region has the DNA TGTGCCACCAGCAGAGAAGGTAGCGGATACAATGAGCAGTTCTTC.

This chain joins TRBV5-4 and TRBJ1-6, with TRBD1 matching over 8 bases. Per the germline V gene, CDR1 is SGHNT and CDR2 is YYREEE (reference sequence). V was pared by 1 base and J by 7 bases, with 4 bases of the junction left unmatched. The CDR3 loop spans 15 amino acids. CDR3 protein: CASSLSGTGNSPLHF. CDR3 nucleotides: TGTGCCAGCAGCTTGTCCGGGACAGGCAATTCACCCCTCCACTTT. Together with reference TRBV5-4 and TRBJ1-6, the CDR3 gives the full variable domain: ETGVTQSPTHLIKTRGQQVTLRCSSQSGHNTVSWYQQALGQGPQFIFQYYREEENGRGNFPPRFSGLQFPNYSSELNVNALELDDSALYLCASSLSGTGNSPLHFGNGTRLTVT.

The gene calls are TRBV2 and TRBJ2-3; the D gene is possibly TRBD1 (6 bases). Trimming took 4 bases from V and 1 from J, leaving 9 bases between them. The CDR3 is 14 residues long. Germline CDR1 is SNHLY and CDR2 is FYNNEI. CDR3 amino acids: CASSGAGGTDTQYF. The CDR3 region has the DNA TGTGCCAGCAGTGGAGCAGGGGGCACAGATACGCAGTATTTT.

The chain uses TRBV5-5 and TRBJ2-1; TRBD2 matches 7 bases. Trimming at V came to 4 bases and at J to 0 bases, leaving 7 bases not matched to a gene. There are 16 residues in the CDR3. Germline V CDR1 and CDR2: SGHKS, YYEKEE (reference sequence). The CDR3 DNA reads TGTGCCAGCAGCCACCGGGGGGACTACTCCTACAATGAGCAGTTCTTC. It yields the protein CASSHRGDYSYNEQFF.

The chain has TRBV4-3 and TRBJ2-3; TRBD2 agrees at 8 bases. CDR1 and CDR2 (germline): LGHNA, YSLEER. This CDR3 has 17 amino acids. Germline trimming cut 3 bases from V and 3 bases from J; bases unmatched to any gene: 11. Here the CDR3 reads CASSHPSERGSTDTQYF. In DNA, the CDR3 is TGCGCCAGCAGCCACCCGTCCGAGCGGGGGTCGACAGATACGCAGTATTTT.

V usage is TRBV7-2 and J usage is TRBJ2-5; TRBD2 aligns across 8 bases. CDR3 length: 16 amino acids. Germline V lookup: CDR1 SGHTA, CDR2 FQGNSA. J was trimmed by 4 bases and V by 2 bases; bases with no gene match: 9. Here the CDR3 reads CASSLILGGASETQYF. In nucleotides, the CDR3 is TGTGCCAGCAGCTTAATTCTCGGGGGGGCGTCAGAGACCCAGTACTTC. Drawing the rest from reference TRBV7-2 and TRBJ2-5, the complete variable domain is GAGVSQSPSNKVTEKGKDVELRCDPISGHTALYWYRQSLGQGLEFLIYFQGNSAPDKSGLPSDRFSAERTGGSVSTLTIQRTQQEDSAVYLCASSLILGGASETQYFGPGTRLLVL.

The chain joins TRBV5-1 to TRBJ2-2, with a possible D match to TRBD1 (6 bases). This CDR3 region has 14 residues. CDR1 and CDR2 from the germline V gene are SGHRS and YFSETQ. V lost 10 bases, J lost 0 bases, and 13 bases lay in between. The CDR3 spells CASYRDPNTGELFF. The CDR3 nucleotides are TGCGCCTCATACAGGGATCCGAACACCGGGGAGCTGTTTTTT.

The V call is TRBV18, the J call TRBJ2-7, with TRBD1 matching 10 bases. There are 13 residues in the CDR3. In germline, CDR1 is KGHSH, CDR2 LQKENI. The ends lost 8 bases at V and 6 bases at J; junction bases unmatched: 7. Written as DNA, the CDR3 is TGTGCCAGCACCGGGACAGGGGTCCCCGAGCAGTACTTC. Translated, it gives CASTGTGVPEQYF.

The gene calls are TRBV2 and TRBJ2-6, with TRBD1 as a possible D gene (5 bases). This CDR3 region has 17 residues. Trimming removed 7 bases from V and 0 bases from J, with 16 bases in between. From germline, CDR1 is SNHLY and CDR2 FYNNEI. The CDR3 reads CASIRSQVNSGANVLTF. In DNA form, the CDR3 reads TGTGCCAGCATTAGGTCACAGGTTAACTCTGGGGCCAACGTCCTGACTTTC.

The chain uses TRBV19 and TRBJ1-5; possibly TRBD1 for D (5 bases). Germline loops: CDR1 LNHDA, CDR2 SQIVND (reference sequence). Trimming left V 6 bases short and J 1 base short, with 13 bases between. This CDR3 region has 15 residues. CDR3 bases: TGTGCCAGTAGCGTGACAGTCATGAGCAATCAGCCCCAGCATTTT. Amino acid sequence: CASSVTVMSNQPQHF.

J is TRBJ2-5 and V is TRBV11-2, with D perhaps TRBD2 (5 bases). This CDR3 is 13 amino acids long. V was shortened by 2 bases and J by 1 base, with 5 bases between the two germline ends. Looked up from germline, CDR1 is SGHAT and CDR2 is FQNNGV. The CDR3 loop is CASSLLAQETQYF. DNA for the CDR3: TGTGCCAGCAGCTTACTAGCCCAAGAGACCCAGTACTTC.